This paragraph reports one T cell receptor (beta chain). This clone came up many times. Its antigen specificity is not known. The record has no base qualities; no much larger clone is one base away. Whole blood was collected in K2EDTA tubes by collaborating institutions according to the institutions' own protocols. For TCRbeta analysis, collaborators shipped samples as frozen whole blood, isolated PBMCs, or DNA extracted from either of those sample types. The data derive from a study of blood T cell repertoires in COVID-19 (dated by TCRdb to 2018 to 2021). About the study as a whole: The collaborator samples originated in the United States, Italy and Spain and spanned the acute and convalescent phases of COVID-19. The prospective study material was composed of cDNA or gDNA derived from T cells, B-cell-depleted T cells, or PBMCs. The dataset comprised deeply sampled blood TCRbeta repertoires from subjects exposed to, actively infected with, or recovered from COVID-19. A freely available public database, intended as a resource for researchers studying the immune response to SARS-CoV-2, is where the repertoires were released. Samples came from the ongoing ImmuneRACE study (first 160 participants) plus 1,254 subjects from 6 global collaborators. The sample metadata nearly always contained a de-identified subject ID, COVID-19 status, age in years and sex. Where available, HLA class I and class II types were obtained from metadata supplied by the sample provider rather than from assay-based typing.

TCRbeta CDR3 regions were amplified from genomic DNA by means of the immunoSEQ Assay, a bias-controlled multiplex PCR. On the study's bioinformatics: The number of nucleated cells in each sample was estimated from the amplification of reference gene primers within the assay. Sequence reads were collapsed and filtered to measure the absolute abundance of every unique TCRbeta CDR3 rearrangement. Productive Simpson clonality was computed per sample as the square root of Simpson's diversity index over productive rearrangements. TCRdb took over this immuneACCESS table, retaining in-frame rearrangements with V and J assigned. Such tables are incomplete; in checked studies, under half of the missing clones stem from an unresolved V gene, and the remainder is unexplained. The V and J calls and clone size come from that table; D and trimming were worked out from the DNA. The sample table lists about 230,000 clones, more than 70% of them with a count of one. Of the sample, approximately 6% falls within the top ten clones.

Overall results and qualifications from the work: Clinical and demographic metadata were provided uncurated, with the amount varying by source and participant.

In the germline V gene (reference sequence), CDR1 corresponds to LNHDA and CDR2 to SQIVND. The CDR3 holds 16 amino acids from the cysteine to the phenylalanine. The kept DNA is CDR3 alone, 48 bases in frame from the first base. V and J are trimmed by 7 bases and 4 bases, and the gene matches miss 11 bases of the junction. The origin of this receptor is a man older than 75 with acute or convalescent COVID-19. Sequenced sample: peripheral blood. Rearrangement joined TRBV19 to TRBJ2-2; 8 nucleotides in the junction match TRBD2. The DNA sequence is as follows: TGTGCCAGTATCTCGGCGGGGACTAGGCTCACCGGGGAGCTGTTTTTT. Its translation is CASISAGTRLTGELFF.